This T cell receptor (beta chain) was found in a study of glioma-infiltrating T cells. Findings and caveats of the study: Only very few CDR3 sequences appeared in both tissue and blood.

Using RNA template, CDR3s of TCR alpha and beta were amplified with iRepertoire arm-PCR. TCRdb processed the multiplex PCR reads anew with MiXCR; each CDR3 protein has one entry. The sample yields around 190,000 distinct CDR3 sequences, around 45% seen once. Worth noting for this clonotype: What it recognizes is unknown.

The receptor's source is a human donor with low-grade glioma or glioblastoma, undergoing nonglioma brain surgery, or in good health (not recorded which). Sequenced: glioma tissue, nonneoplastic brain tissue, or PBMCs (not recorded which).

CDR3 sequence: CASSLNGGGREKLFF. The DNA of the CDR3 is TGTGCCAGCAGTCTTAACGGGGGCGGCAGGGAAAAACTGTTTTTT. The chain carries TRBV2 and TRBJ1-4, with a tentative D call TRBD1 (6 bases). Germline V gene data show CDR1 as SNHLY and CDR2 as FYNNEI. The CDR3 extends over 15 amino acids. V was cut by 5 bases and J by 8 bases, with 18 bases left in between.